The next 18 T cell receptor beta chains were all read from a single sample in a study of T cell repertoires in cytomegalovirus infection. MiXCR, run by TCRdb on the reads, gives a single entry per CDR3 protein. Of approximately 300,000 distinct CDR3 sequences in the sample, around 25% were seen once. These receptors are not linked to any known antigen. Sequenced here: cultured PBMCs, sampled from culture after CMV antigen stimulation. The source is a human donor in good health (CMV status not recorded). Some clones in this sample may be carry-over from other donors' samples.

The chain links TRBV4-1 to TRBJ2-1, with D perhaps TRBD2 (5 bases). V was trimmed by 1 base and J by 15 bases, leaving 19 bases between them. This CDR3 spans 14 amino acids. The germline V gene has CDR1 MGHRA and CDR2 YSYEKL. CDR3 sequence reads: CASSQGMEADRRFF. In DNA, the CDR3 is TGCGCCAGCAGCCAAGGGATGGAGGCGGATCGCCGGTTCTTC.

This clonotype was seen only a few times. This rearrangement joins TRBV28 to TRBJ2-1; D is ambiguous. The CDR3 runs 13 residues. Trimming left V 6 bases short and J 10 bases short, with 16 bases between. Per the germline V gene, CDR1 is MDHEN and CDR2 is SYDVKM. The CDR3 spells CASRPTETVEQFF. The CDR3 nucleotides read TGTGCCAGCAGGCCTACGGAAACGGTCGAGCAGTTCTTC.

This clonotype came up a few times. The chain recombines TRBV7-2 with TRBJ1-2; the match to TRBD1 covers 10 bases. Germline CDR1 SGHTA, CDR2 FQGNSA. CDR3 length: 15 residues. V was clipped by 4 bases and J by 5 bases; unmatched bases: 7. CDR3 coding DNA: TGTGCCAGCAGCTCGGGACAGGGGCTCGATTATGGCTACACCTTC. Protein sequence: CASSSGQGLDYGYTF.

The chain combines TRBV6-2 or TRBV6-3 with TRBJ1-1, with 9 bases identical to TRBD1. Trimming removed 6 bases from V and 0 bases from J; junction bases left unmatched: 11. CDR3 length: 17 amino acids. CDR1 is MNHEY and CDR2 is SVGEGT in the germline V gene. The CDR3, as DNA: TGTGCCAGCAGCTCCGGGACAGGGAGTACCATGAACACTGAAGCTTTCTTT. Translating it yields CASSSGTGSTMNTEAFF.

This chain joins TRBV29-1 and TRBJ1-1; D is undetermined. The CDR3 has 12 residues. CDR1 SQVTM and CDR2 ANQGSEA come from the germline V gene. Trimming cost V 7 bases and J 4 bases, with 13 bases left between them. CDR3 sequence (DNA): TGCAGCGCAGGCCACGAAACCACTGAAGCTTTCTTT. It codes for CSAGHETTEAFF.

This clonotype was seen at least ten times. The chain is built from TRBV7-2 and TRBJ1-5, with D possibly matching TRBD1 (6 bases). Trimming took 2 bases from V and 4 from J, leaving 6 bases between them. Germline CDR1 reads SGHTA; CDR2 reads FQGNSA. This CDR3 is built from 13 residues. The CDR3 DNA sequence: TGTGCCAGCAGCTTAACAGGGAATCAGCCCCAGCATTTT. It encodes CASSLTGNQPQHF.

In this sample, this clonotype turned up many times. The chain uses TRBV7-9 and TRBJ2-4, with 11 bases fitting TRBD2. Per germline, CDR1 SEHNR and CDR2 FQNEAQ (reference sequence). With V trimmed by 3 bases and J by 8 bases, 9 bases remained unmatched. CDR3 length: 16 residues. The CDR3 DNA reads as TGTGCCAGCAGCTTTAGCGGGAGGGCGTTCGGGTACATTCAGTACTTC. Protein: CASSFSGRAFGYIQYF.

In its sample, this clonotype was seen many times. The chain recombines TRBV7-2 with TRBJ2-7; the match to TRBD2 covers 11 bases. CDR1 is SGHTA and CDR2 is FQGNSA in the germline V gene. The CDR3 spans 15 residues. J lost 4 bases, V lost 5 bases, and 7 bases had no gene match. Here the CDR3 DNA reads TGTGCCAGCAGCCAACCGGGACTAGCGGTTTACGAGCAGTACTTC. It specifies CASSQPGLAVYEQYF.

This clonotype was found many times. This chain links TRBV7-8 with TRBJ2-2; 7 positions match TRBD1. Germline V gene data show CDR1 as SGHVS and CDR2 as FQNEAQ. The CDR3 is 14 amino acids. V lost 4 bases, J lost 5 bases, and 4 bases stayed unmatched. In nucleotides, the CDR3 is TGTGCCAGCAGCTCCTACAGGGGAACCGGGGAGCTGTTTTTT. As protein: CASSSYRGTGELFF. Full variable domain (outside the CDR3, taken from reference TRBV7-8 and TRBJ2-2): GAGVSQSPRYKVAKRGQDVALRCDPISGHVSLFWYQQALGQGPEFLTYFQNEAQLDKSGLPSDRFFAERPEGSVSTLKIQRTQQEDSAVYLCASSSYRGTGELFFGEGSRLTVL.

As for this clonotype: This could be a read error, since a much larger clone is one nucleotide away. This sequence joins TRBV7-2 and TRBJ2-2, with 13 nucleotides matching TRBD2. Germline V gene lookup returns CDR1 SGHTA and CDR2 FQGNSA. This CDR3 contains 18 residues. CDR3: CASSLRGLAGANTGDLFF. The CDR3 coding sequence is TGTGCCAGCAGCTTAAGAGGACTAGCGGGAGCAAACACCGGGGATCTGTTTTTT. Full variable domain (rest looked up from reference TRBV7-2 and TRBJ2-2): GAGVSQSPSNKVTEKGKDVELRCDPISGHTALYWYRQSLGQGLEFLIYFQGNSAPDKSGLPSDRFSAERTGGSVSTLTIQRTQQEDSAVYLCASSLRGLAGANTGDLFFGEGSRLTVL.

The CDR3 protein is CSASNPFTYNEQFF. In DNA form, the CDR3 reads TGCAGTGCTAGTAATCCTTTTACCTACAATGAGCAGTTCTTC. This chain joins TRBV20-1 and TRBJ2-1; D not certain. The ends were cut back, 3 bases at V and 2 bases at J, with 11 bases in the middle. The length of the CDR3 is 14 residues. CDR1 DFQATT and CDR2 SNEGSKA come from the germline V gene (reference sequence).

This clonotype was recorded many times. V gene TRBV7-2 combines with J gene TRBJ2-5; D perhaps matches TRBD2 (6 bases). CDR1 is SGHTA and CDR2 is FQGNSA in the germline V gene. Trimming took 1 base from V and 5 from J, leaving 14 bases between them. The CDR3 loop spans 15 amino acids. The CDR3 here is CASSLDGRRVETQYF. CDR3 nucleotides: TGTGCCAGCAGCTTAGACGGGAGAAGGGTGGAGACCCAGTACTTC.

The chain employs TRBV20-1 and TRBJ1-1, with TRBD1 matching over 7 bases. From germline, CDR1 is DFQATT and CDR2 SNEGSKA (reference sequence). V was clipped by 3 bases and J by 1 base; unmatched bases: 2. The CDR3 is made up of 13 amino acids. The CDR3, as DNA: TGCAGTGCTAGGTGGGACAGGAACACTGAAGCTTTCTTT. Translating gives CSARWDRNTEAFF.

This clonotype was observed a handful of times. The chain couples TRBV4-2 to TRBJ2-3, with 8 positions matching TRBD2. CDR1 LGHNA and CDR2 YNFKEQ come from the germline V gene. The CDR3 totals 16 residues. V lost 2 bases to trimming and J lost 4 bases; unmatched junction nucleotides: 8. CDR3 nucleotides: TGTGCCAGCAGCCAATCTCAGGGACTAGAGGCAGATACGCAGTATTTT. This gives the protein CASSQSQGLEADTQYF.

The genes are TRBV4-3 and TRBJ2-2, with TRBD2 as a possible D gene (5 bases). This CDR3 is 14 amino acids long. V dropped 0 bases and J dropped 7 bases, with 9 bases sitting between them. CDR1 and CDR2 (germline): LGHNA, YSLEER. Here the CDR3 DNA reads TGCGCCAGCAGCCAAGATTATGGACTCGGGGAGCTGTTTTTT. This encodes CASSQDYGLGELFF.

This clonotype was detected many times. J is TRBJ2-1 and V is TRBV6-2 or TRBV6-3, with 7 bases aligning to TRBD1. Germline CDR1 and CDR2: MNHEY and SVGEGT. The CDR3 has 14 amino acids. The ends lost 4 bases at V and 0 bases at J; junction bases unmatched: 0. The chain's CDR3 is CASSWDSSYNEQFF. The CDR3 region has the DNA TGTGCCAGCAGTTGGGACAGCTCCTACAATGAGCAGTTCTTC.

CDR3 DNA: TGTGCCAGCAGTTTATATCCAGGGATGGACACTGAAGCTTTCTTT. Translation gives CASSLYPGMDTEAFF. The V gene is TRBV27, the J gene TRBJ1-1; TRBD1 is a possible D gene (5 bases). The length of the CDR3 is 15 residues. The germline V gene encodes CDR1 MNHEY and CDR2 SMNVEV (reference sequence). V shed 1 base and J shed 3 bases, with 12 bases lying between them.

Written as DNA, the CDR3 is TGTGCCAGCAGCTTGGGGGGGGCAAGGAATCAGCCCCAGCATTTT. It translates to CASSLGGARNQPQHF. The V call is TRBV5-4, the J call TRBJ1-5; D may be TRBD1 (6 bases). V dropped 0 bases and J dropped 4 bases, with 11 bases sitting between them. CDR3 length: 15 amino acids. CDR1 is SGHNT and CDR2 is YYREEE in the germline V gene (reference sequence).